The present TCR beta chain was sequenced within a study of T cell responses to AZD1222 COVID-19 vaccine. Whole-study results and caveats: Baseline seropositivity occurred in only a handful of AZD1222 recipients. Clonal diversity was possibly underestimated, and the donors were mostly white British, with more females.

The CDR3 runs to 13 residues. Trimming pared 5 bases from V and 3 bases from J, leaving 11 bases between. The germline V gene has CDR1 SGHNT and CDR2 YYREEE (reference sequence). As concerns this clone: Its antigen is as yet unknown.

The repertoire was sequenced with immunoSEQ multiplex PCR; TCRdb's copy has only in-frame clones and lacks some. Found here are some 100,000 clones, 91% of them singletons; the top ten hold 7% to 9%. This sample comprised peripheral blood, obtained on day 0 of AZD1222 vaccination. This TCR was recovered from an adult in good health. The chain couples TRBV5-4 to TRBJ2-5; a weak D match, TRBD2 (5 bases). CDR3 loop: CASRTRGKETQYF. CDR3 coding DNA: TGTGCCAGCAGAACCCGGGGAAAAGAGACCCAGTACTTC. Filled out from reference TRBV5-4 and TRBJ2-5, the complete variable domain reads ETGVTQSPTHLIKTRGQQVTLRCSSQSGHNTVSWYQQALGQGPQFIFQYYREEENGRGNFPPRFSGLQFPNYSSELNVNALELDDSALYLCASRTRGKETQYFGPGTRLLVL.